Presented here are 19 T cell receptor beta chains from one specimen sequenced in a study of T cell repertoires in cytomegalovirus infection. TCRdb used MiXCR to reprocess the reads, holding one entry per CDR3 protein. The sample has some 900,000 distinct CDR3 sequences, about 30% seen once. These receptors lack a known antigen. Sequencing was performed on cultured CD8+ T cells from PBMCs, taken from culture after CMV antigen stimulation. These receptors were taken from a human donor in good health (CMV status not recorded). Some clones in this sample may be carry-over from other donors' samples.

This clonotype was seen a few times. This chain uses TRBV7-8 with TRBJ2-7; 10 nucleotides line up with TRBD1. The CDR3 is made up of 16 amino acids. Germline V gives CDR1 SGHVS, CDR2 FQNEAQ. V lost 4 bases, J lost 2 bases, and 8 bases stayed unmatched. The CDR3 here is CASSSYGTGVPYEQYV. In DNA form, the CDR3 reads TGTGCCAGCAGCTCCTACGGGACAGGGGTCCCCTACGAGCAGTACGTC.

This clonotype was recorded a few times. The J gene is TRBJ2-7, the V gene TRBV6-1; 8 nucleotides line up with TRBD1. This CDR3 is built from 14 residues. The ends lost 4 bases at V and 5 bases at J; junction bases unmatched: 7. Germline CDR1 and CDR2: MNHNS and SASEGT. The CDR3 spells CASSVLDRDHEQYF. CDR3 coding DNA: TGTGCCAGCAGTGTTCTGGACAGGGACCACGAGCAGTACTTC.

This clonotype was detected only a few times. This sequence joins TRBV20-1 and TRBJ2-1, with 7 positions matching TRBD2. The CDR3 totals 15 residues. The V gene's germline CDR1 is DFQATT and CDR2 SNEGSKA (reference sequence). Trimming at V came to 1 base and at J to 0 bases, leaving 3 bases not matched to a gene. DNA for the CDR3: TGCAGTGCTAGAGTGGCGGGGGACTCCTACAATGAGCAGTTCTTC. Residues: CSARVAGDSYNEQFF.

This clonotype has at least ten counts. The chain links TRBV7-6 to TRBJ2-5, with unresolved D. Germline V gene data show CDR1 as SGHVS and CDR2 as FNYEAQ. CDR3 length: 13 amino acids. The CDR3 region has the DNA TGTGCTACGGACGGTGAGCTGGGAGAGACCCAGTACTTC. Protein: CATDGELGETQYF.

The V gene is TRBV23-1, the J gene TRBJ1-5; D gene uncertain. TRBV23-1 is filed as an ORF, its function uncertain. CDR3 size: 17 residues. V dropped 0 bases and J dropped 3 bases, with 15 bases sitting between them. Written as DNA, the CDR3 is TGCGCCAGCAGTCAATCGGTACGCGTCAGCTTCAATCAGCCCCAGCATTTT. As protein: CASSQSVRVSFNQPQHF.

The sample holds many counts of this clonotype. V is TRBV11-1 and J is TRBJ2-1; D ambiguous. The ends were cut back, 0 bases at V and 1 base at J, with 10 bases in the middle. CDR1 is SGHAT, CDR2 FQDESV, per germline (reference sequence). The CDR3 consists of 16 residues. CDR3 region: CASSLALVRSYNEQFF. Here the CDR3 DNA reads TGTGCCAGCAGCTTAGCCCTAGTTAGGTCCTACAATGAGCAGTTCTTC.

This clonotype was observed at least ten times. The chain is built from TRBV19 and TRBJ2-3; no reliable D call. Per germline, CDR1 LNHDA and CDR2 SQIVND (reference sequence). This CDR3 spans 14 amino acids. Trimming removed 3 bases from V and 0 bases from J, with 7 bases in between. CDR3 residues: CASSIQDSTDTQYF. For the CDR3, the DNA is TGTGCCAGTAGTATCCAGGATAGCACAGATACGCAGTATTTT.

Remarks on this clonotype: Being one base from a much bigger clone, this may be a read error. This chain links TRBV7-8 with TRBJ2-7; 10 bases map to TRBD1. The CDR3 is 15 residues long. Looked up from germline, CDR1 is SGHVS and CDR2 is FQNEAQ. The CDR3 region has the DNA TGTGTCAGCAGCTCGGGACAGGGGCTCACCTACGAGCAGTACGTC. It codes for CVSSSGQGLTYEQYV.

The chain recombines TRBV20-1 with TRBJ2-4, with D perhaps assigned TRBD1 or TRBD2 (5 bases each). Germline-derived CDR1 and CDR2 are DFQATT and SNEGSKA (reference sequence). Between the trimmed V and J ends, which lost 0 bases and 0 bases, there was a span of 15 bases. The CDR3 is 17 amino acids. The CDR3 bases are TGCAGTGCTAGAGATCTTGGAACAGGACTAGCCAAAAACATTCAGTACTTC. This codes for CSARDLGTGLAKNIQYF.

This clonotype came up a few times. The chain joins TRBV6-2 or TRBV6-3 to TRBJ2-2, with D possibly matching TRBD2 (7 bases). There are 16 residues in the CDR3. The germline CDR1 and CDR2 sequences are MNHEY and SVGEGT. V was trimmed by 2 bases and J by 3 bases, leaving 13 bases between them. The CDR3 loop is CASSYPGGQDTGELFF. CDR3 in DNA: TGTGCCAGCAGTTACCCCGGGGGGCAGGACACCGGGGAGCTGTTTTTT.

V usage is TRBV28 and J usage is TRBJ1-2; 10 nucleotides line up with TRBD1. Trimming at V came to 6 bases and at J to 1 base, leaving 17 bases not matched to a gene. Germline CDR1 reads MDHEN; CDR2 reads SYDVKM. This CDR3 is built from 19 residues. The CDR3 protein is CASRSTDGTGDEINYGYTF. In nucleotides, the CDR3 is TGTGCCAGCAGATCGACGGACGGGACAGGGGACGAAATTAACTATGGCTACACCTTC.

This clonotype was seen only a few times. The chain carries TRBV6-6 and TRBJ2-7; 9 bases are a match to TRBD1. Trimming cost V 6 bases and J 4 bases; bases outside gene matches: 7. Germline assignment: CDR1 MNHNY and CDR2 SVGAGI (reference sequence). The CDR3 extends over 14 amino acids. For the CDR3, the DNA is TGTGCCAGCAGCCTAGGGACAGGGAGGTACGAGCAGTACGTC. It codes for CASSLGTGRYEQYV.

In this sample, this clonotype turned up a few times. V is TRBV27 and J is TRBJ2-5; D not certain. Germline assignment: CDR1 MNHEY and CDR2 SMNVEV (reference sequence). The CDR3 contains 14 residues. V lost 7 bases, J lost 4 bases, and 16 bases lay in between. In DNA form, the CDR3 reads TGTGCCAGCAAGTGGGGAACGACCGGAGAGACCCAGTACTTC. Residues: CASKWGTTGETQYF.

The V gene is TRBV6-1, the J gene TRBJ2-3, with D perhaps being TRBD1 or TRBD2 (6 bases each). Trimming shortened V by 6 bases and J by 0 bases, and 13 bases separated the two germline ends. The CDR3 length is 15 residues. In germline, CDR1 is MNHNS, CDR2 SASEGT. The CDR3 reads CASRLRDISTDTQYF. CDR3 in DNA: TGTGCCAGCAGACTGCGGGACATTAGCACAGATACGCAGTATTTT.

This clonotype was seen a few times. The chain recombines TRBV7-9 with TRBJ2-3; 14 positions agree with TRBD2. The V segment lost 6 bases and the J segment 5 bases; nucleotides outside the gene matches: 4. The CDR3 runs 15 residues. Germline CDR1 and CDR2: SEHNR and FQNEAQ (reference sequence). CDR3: CASSLGLAGGDTQYF. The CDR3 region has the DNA TGTGCCAGCAGTCTTGGACTAGCGGGGGGAGATACGCAGTATTTT.

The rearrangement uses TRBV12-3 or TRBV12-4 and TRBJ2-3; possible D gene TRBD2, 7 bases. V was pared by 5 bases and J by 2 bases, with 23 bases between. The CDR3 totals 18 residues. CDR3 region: CASSLSNGRGWDTDTQYF. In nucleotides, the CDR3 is TGTGCCAGCAGTCTAAGTAATGGGAGGGGGTGGGACACAGATACGCAGTATTTT.

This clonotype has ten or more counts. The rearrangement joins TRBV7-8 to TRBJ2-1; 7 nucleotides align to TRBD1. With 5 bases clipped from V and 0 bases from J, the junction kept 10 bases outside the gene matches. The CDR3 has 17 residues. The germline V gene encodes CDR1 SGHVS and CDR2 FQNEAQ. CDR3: CASSQHYRGSSYNEQFF. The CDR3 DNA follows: TGTGCCAGCAGCCAACATTACAGGGGAAGCTCCTACAATGAGCAGTTCTTC.

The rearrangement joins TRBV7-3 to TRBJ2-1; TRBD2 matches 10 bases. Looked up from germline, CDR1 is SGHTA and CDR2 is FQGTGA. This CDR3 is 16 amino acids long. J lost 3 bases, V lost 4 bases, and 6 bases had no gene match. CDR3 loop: CASSSVAGGLYNEQFF. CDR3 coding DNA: TGTGCCAGCAGCTCCGTAGCGGGGGGCCTCTACAATGAGCAGTTCTTC.

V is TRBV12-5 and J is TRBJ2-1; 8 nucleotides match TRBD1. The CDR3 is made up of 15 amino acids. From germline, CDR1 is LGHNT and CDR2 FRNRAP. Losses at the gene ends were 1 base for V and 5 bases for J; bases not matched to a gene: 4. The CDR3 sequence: CASGLGETGDNEQFF. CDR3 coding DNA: TGTGCTAGTGGTTTGGGAGAGACAGGGGACAATGAGCAGTTCTTC.